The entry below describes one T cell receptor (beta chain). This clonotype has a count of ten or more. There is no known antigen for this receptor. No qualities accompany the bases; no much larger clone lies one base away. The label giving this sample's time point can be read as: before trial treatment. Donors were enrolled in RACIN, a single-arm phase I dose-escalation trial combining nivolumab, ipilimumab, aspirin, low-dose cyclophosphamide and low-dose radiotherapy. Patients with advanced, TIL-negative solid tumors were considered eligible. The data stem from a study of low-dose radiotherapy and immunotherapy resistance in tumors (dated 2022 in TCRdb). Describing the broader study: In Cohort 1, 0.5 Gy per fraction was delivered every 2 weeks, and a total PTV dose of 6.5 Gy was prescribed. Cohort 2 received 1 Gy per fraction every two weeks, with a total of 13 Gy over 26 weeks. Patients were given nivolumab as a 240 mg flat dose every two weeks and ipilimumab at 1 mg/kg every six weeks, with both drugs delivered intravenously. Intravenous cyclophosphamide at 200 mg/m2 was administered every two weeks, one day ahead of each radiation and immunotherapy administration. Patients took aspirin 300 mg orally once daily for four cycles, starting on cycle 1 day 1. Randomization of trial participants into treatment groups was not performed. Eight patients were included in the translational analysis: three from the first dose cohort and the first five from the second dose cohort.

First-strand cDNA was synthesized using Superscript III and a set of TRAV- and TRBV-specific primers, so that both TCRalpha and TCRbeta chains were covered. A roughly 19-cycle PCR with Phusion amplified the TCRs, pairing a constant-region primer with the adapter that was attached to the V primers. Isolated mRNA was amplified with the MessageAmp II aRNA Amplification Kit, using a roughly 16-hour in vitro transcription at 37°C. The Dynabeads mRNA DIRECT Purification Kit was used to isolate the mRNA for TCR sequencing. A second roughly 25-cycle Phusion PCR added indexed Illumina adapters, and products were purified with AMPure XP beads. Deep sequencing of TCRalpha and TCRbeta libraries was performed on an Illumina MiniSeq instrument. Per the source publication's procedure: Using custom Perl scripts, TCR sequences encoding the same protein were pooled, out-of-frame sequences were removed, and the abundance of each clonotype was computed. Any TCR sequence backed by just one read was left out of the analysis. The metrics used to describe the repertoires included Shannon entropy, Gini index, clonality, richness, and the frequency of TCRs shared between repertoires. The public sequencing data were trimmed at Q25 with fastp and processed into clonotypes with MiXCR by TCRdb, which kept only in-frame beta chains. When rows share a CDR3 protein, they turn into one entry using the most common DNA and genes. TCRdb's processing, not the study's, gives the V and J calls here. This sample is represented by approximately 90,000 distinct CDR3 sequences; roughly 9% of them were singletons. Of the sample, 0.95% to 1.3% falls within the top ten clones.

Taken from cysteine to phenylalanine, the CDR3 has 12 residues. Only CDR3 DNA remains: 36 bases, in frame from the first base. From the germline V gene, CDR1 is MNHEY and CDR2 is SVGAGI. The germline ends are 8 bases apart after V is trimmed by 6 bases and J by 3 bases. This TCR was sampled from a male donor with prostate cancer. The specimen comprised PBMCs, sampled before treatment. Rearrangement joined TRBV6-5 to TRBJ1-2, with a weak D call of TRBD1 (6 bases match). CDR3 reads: CASSNRDYGYTF. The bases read TGTGCCAGCAGCAACAGGGACTATGGCTACACCTTC.